The T cell receptor beta chain under discussion was sequenced for a study of identical twins (dated by TCRdb to the mid-2010s). About the study as a whole: To test whether fetal clonotypes persist, this study deep-sequenced TCR alpha and beta repertoires from monozygotic twins, from unrelated adults of various ages, and from cord blood. To rule out contamination, the twin experiments were replicated at different times with different library preparation protocols.

In this sample, this clonotype turned up many times. It has no known antigen specificity. No base qualities exist here, and no much larger clone lies one base off it. Every donor was a healthy Caucasian. Miltenyi CD45RO+ enrichment and human naive T-cell isolation kits were used to isolate memory (CD45RO+) and naive T cells from PBMC. Libraries were prepared through 5' RACE. TCRdb lists the instrument as Illumina HiSeq 2000. A universal primer binding site was introduced by template switching, and a unique molecular identifier was present in the final cDNA, enabling accurate counting of TCR cDNA molecules. Specific primers in the conserved constant-segment region were used to synthesize first-strand cDNA for the TCR alpha and beta chains. To control for contamination, each cDNA library was double barcoded with a SMART-Mk sample barcode plus Illumina barcodes. Two successive PCR steps introduced TruSeq adapter sequences along with Illumina sample barcodes. TCR alpha and beta cDNA libraries were sequenced on the Illumina HiSeq platform with custom primers. As for the original processing: MiGEC was used to process raw reads and extract unique molecular identifiers, and MiXCR was used to find CDR3 positions. Recombination models were inferred per individual with the repgenHMM and IGoR tools using an EM algorithm. Shared clonotypes were analyzed with the tcR package in R, and sharing was normalized by the product of cloneset sizes. To study raw recombination free of thymic and clonal selection effects, out-of-frame nonproductive sequences were analyzed. Clones were called with MiXCR by TCRdb after fastp trimmed the public reads at Q25, and only in-frame beta chains were retained. One record per CDR3 amino acid sequence lists the most common genes and DNA. The V and J calls were determined by TCRdb, not by the authors. Recorded for this sample are around 200,000 distinct CDR3 sequences; approximately 9% of them occurred a single time. The top ten clonotypes cover around 5.1% of the sample.

Trimming at the junction amounts to 1 base on V and 3 bases on J, and the germline ends lie 11 bases apart. Sequences SGHRS (CDR1) and YFSETQ (CDR2) are obtained from the germline V gene. Inclusive of the bounding cysteine and phenylalanine, the CDR3 is 14 residues long. The only DNA kept is the CDR3, 42 bases in frame from the first base. Paper-wide results and their limitations: Out-of-frame TCR alpha sequences shared between twins showed an excess of low generation-probability sequences compared with coincidental sharing between unrelated individuals. Abundant cord blood beta clonotypes had fewer insertions, young adult naive repertoires showed a similar but weaker trend, and memory repertoires showed no such trend. In monozygotic twins, out-of-frame TCR alpha sharing was systematically underestimated by recombination models, although the models agreed with sharing between unrelated individuals. Invariant T cells such as MAIT and iNKT could partly confound zero-insertion analyses, though diverse VJ usage argued against this for most clonotypes. The excess sharing between twins in beta out-of-frame sequences was weaker because fewer shared sequences reduced the signal-to-noise ratio. Because the same donors could not be followed over many years, the conclusions relied on cross-sectional statistical analysis.

Sequences were obtained from memory (CD45RO+) T cells sorted from blood. The cell subset or site label on this specimen signifies: CD45RO+ enriched T cells. Rearrangement joined TRBV5-1 to TRBJ2-7; 6 matching bases give a weak D call of TRBD1. This clonotype was sampled from a woman between 18 and 29 years old in good health. The nucleotides are TGCGCCAGCAGCTTGCAGGGGACGTACTACGAGCAGTACTTC. Translated, it reads CASSLQGTYYEQYF.